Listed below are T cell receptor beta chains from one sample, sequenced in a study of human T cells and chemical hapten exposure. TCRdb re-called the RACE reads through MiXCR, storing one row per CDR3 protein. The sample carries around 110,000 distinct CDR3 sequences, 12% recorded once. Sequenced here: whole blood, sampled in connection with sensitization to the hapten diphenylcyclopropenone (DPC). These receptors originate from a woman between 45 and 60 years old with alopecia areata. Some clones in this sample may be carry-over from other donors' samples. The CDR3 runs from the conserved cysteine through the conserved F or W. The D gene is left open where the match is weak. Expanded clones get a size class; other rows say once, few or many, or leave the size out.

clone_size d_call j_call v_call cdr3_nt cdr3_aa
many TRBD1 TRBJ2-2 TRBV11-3 TGTGCCAGCAGCGCGGGACAGGGGACGAACACCGGGGAGCTGTTTTTT CASSAGQGTNTGELFF
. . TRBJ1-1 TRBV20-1 TGCAGTGCTAGAGATTCGAACACTGAAGCTTTCTTT CSARDSNTEAFF
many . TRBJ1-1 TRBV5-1 TGCGCCAGCAGCTTGGGATCGGGAAGGACTGAAGCTTTCTTT CASSLGSGRTEAFF
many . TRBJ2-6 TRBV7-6 TGTGCCAGCAGCTTAGGCCGGGGCACTGGGGCCAACGTCCTGACTTTC CASSLGRGTGANVLTF
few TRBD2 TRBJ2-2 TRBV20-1 TGCAGTGCCCATAGCGGGGAAGGGCCCGGGGAGCTGTTTTTT CSAHSGEGPGELFF
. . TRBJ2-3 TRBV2 TGTGCCAGCAGTGATCAGGCGGGGCCGCAAGCGCAGTATTTT CASSDQAGPQAQYF
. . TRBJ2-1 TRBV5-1 TGCGTCAGCAGCTTGGCCCGGACTTTTACGGGCGAGCAGTTCTTC CVSSLARTFTGEQFF
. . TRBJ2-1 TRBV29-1 TGCAGCGTCGTCTTTGAGGGAGCGGTTGAGTTCTTC CSVVFEGAVEFF
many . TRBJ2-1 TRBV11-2 TGTGCCAGCAGCCCAGAACCAGTTAATGAGCAGTTCTTC CASSPEPVNEQFF
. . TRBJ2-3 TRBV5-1 TGCGCCAGCGCGTCCGGGAGAGGTTTCACAGATACGCAGTATTTT CASASGRGFTDTQYF
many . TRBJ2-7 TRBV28 TGTGCCAGCAGTTTGGGGGTAGACGAGCAGTACTTC CASSLGVDEQYF
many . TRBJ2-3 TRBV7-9 TGTGCCAGCAGCAGAATAGGCGCAGATACGCAGTATTTT CASSRIGADTQYF
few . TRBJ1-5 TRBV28 TGTGCCAGCAGTTTAATTTTCGGGACGAACCTTTTT CASSLIFGTNLF
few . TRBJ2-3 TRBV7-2 TGTGCCAGCAGCTTAGTCTCGGGGGTGAACACAGATACGCAGTATTTT CASSLVSGVNTDTQYF
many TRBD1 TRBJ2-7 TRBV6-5 TGTGCCAGCAGTAAACCGGGACAGCTCTACGAGCAGTACTTC CASSKPGQLYEQYF
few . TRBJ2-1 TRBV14 TGTGCCAGCAGCCTCGCCGGGATCATACCGGGGAATGAGCAGTTCTTC CASSLAGIIPGNEQFF
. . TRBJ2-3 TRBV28 TGTGCCAGCAGTTTAGTGGGACTGAGCACAGATACGCAGTATTTT CASSLVGLSTDTQYF